This entry concerns a single T cell receptor beta chain. The data stem from a study of blood T cell repertoires in COVID-19. Original data processing: By means of reference gene primer amplification, nucleated cell counts were estimated. Repertoires were generated with immunoSEQ multiplex PCR, while TCRdb's copy carries only in-frame clones and drops some. That table supplies the V and J calls and clone size; D and trimming were determined from the DNA. This table has about 250,000 clones, roughly 88% appearing once. The CDR3 is made up of 16 amino acids. Deletions cut 0 bases from V and 6 bases from J, with 17 bases between. Germline assignment: CDR1 SGHRS and CDR2 YFSETQ.

Sequencing was performed on peripheral blood. This sequence originates from an elderly woman with COVID-19, enrolled during active disease. The rearrangement uses TRBV5-1 and TRBJ2-3; tentatively, D is TRBD2 (6 bases). CDR3 nucleotides: TGCGCCAGCAGCTTGGGTGGGACTGGTAGTACGGATACGCAGTATTTT. Translating it yields CASSLGGTGSTDTQYF.